This TCR beta chain comes out of a study of response to subunit inactivated influenza vaccine. Findings and caveats of the study: Authors suggested seasonal influenza vaccinations each recruit few new T cells.

Germline values: CDR1 SQVTM, CDR2 ANQGSEA. The J segment lost 7 bases and the V segment lost 3 bases, leaving 15 bases of the junction unmatched. CDR3 length equals 17 residues. TCRdb reprocessed the RT-PCR reads with MiXCR, giving one entry per CDR3 protein. The sample contains more than 700,000 distinct CDR3 sequences, 20% to 25% of which appear only once. In the case of this clonotype: Its antigen remains unidentified.

Source: PBMCs from blood, taken more than 4 days after vaccination. V usage is TRBV29-1 and J usage is TRBJ2-1; 10 positions agree with TRBD2. This sequence was found in a man aged 45 to 65 who received an inactivated influenza vaccine. The CDR3 sequence: CSVDPTTSGFPENEQFF. In DNA form, the CDR3 reads TGCAGCGTTGATCCGACGACTAGCGGGTTCCCAGAGAATGAGCAGTTCTTC.